This record concerns one T cell receptor (beta chain) sequence. The antigen remains undetermined. Germline CDR1 and CDR2: KGHSH and LQKENI. The CDR3 is 13 residues long. The J segment lost 6 bases and the V segment lost 3 bases, leaving 4 bases of the junction unmatched. The sample originates from a study of immune evolution from preneoplasia to lung adenocarcinoma. The study, taken as a whole, reports: Normal lung had highest clonality; later lesions appeared denser, more diverse.

Nucleic acids came from premalignant or tumor cells enriched by macro-dissection. The repertoire was sequenced with immunoSEQ multiplex PCR; TCRdb's copy has only in-frame clones and lacks some. Of approximately 26,000 clones listed, about three quarters are singletons. The chain carries TRBV18 and TRBJ1-2, with 7 bases identical to TRBD1. This sequence was found in a person aged 55-75 years with invasive lung adenocarcinoma. Some clones in this sample may be carry-over from other donors' samples. Specimen: FFPE invasive lung adenocarcinoma tissue. The CDR3 protein is CASSPTGNDGYTF. In DNA, the CDR3 is TGTGCCAGCTCACCGACAGGGAATGATGGCTACACCTTC.